Sequencing of this T cell receptor (beta chain) was carried out in a study of shared clonotypes between healthy human individuals. As to this clone: The antigen is unknown.

Whole-study findings and limits: What naive subsets generally showed was a larger estimated richness than memory subsets showed.

Method: immunoSEQ multiplex PCR; TCRdb's copy keeps in-frame clones and lacks some. The data contain some 2,500,000 clones, approximately 93% of them singletons. Recent vaccinations or acute infections were absent in the healthy HIV-negative adult donors. Investigators divided CD4+ cells into CD45RA+ naive and CD45RA-negative memory subsets. The origin of this receptor is a man younger than 35 in good health. Some clones in this sample may be carry-over from other donors' samples. Specimen: naive CD4+ T cells from PBMCs. Subset meaning: CD45RA+ positively selected.

The CDR3 DNA sequence: TGTGCCAGCAGCCCGGGACTAGCGGACTACAATGAGCAGTTCTTC. Translation gives CASSPGLADYNEQFF. The gene calls are TRBV9 and TRBJ2-1; TRBD2 aligns across 11 bases. Germline V lookup: CDR1 SGDLS, CDR2 YYNGEE. V dropped 4 bases and J dropped 3; count of bases not matched to a gene: 3. The CDR3 extends over 15 amino acids. Drawing the rest from reference TRBV9 and TRBJ2-1, the complete variable domain is DSGVTQTPKHLITATGQRVTLRCSPRSGDLSVYWYQQSLDQGLQFLIQYYNGEERAKGNILERFSAQQFPDLHSELNLSSLELGDSALYFCASSPGLADYNEQFFGPGTRLTVL.